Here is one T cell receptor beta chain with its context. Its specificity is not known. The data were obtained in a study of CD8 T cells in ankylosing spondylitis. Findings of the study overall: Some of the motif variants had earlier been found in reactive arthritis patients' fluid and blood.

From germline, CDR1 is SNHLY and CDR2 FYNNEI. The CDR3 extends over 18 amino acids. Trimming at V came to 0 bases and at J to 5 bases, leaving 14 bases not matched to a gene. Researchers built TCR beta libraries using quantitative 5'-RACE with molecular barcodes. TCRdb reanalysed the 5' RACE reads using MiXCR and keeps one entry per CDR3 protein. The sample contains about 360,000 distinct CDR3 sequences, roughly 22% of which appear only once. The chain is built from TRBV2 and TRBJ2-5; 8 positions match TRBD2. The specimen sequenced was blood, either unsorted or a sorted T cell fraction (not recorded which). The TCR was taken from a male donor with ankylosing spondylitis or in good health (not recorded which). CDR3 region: CASSEALSGGHPGETQYF. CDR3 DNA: TGTGCCAGCAGTGAAGCTTTGAGCGGGGGACATCCAGGGGAGACCCAGTACTTC.